This TCR beta chain comes out of a study of T cell repertoires in cytomegalovirus infection. Study-level information: CMV infection and matching HLA type were both indicated by public TCR beta signatures. Study findings and constraints: Dominant in the ex vivo response were TCR beta clonotypes restricted by HLA-C and specific for CMV. Summed frequency of shared TCR beta families picked out CMV carriers who also had the relevant HLA.

Comment on this clonotype: What it recognizes is unknown.

Between the trimmed V and J ends, which lost 0 bases and 7 bases, there was a span of 17 bases. In germline, CDR1 is KGHDR, CDR2 SFDVKD. The CDR3 loop spans 16 amino acids. MiXCR, run by TCRdb on the reads, gives a single entry per CDR3 protein. The repertoire holds 310,000 or so distinct CDR3 sequences, with roughly a quarter as singletons. The receptor's source is a human donor in good health (CMV status not recorded). Some clones in this sample may be carry-over from other donors' samples. The chain combines TRBV24-1 with TRBJ1-2; D is uncertain. The source material was PBMCs. CDR3 in amino acids: CATSDLGRGGAVGYTF. The CDR3 coding sequence is TGTGCCACCAGTGATTTGGGACGGGGAGGAGCGGTTGGCTACACCTTC.